This T cell receptor beta chain was documented in a study of human T cells and chemical hapten exposure. TCRdb re-called the RACE reads through MiXCR, storing one row per CDR3 protein. The sample includes fewer than 80,000 distinct CDR3 sequences, 9.5% to 11% of them seen just once. This CDR3 spans 12 amino acids. Trimming left V 4 bases short and J 11 bases short, with 9 bases between. Germline lookup yields CDR1 SGHDN and CDR2 FVKESK. This clonotype showed up many times. Time point of the sample: patch test 3, about 24 weeks after DPC sensitization. The treatment denotes: therapeutic diphenylcyclopropenone sensitization with weekly scalp DPC.

Sample: whole blood, taken in connection with sensitization to the hapten diphenylcyclopropenone (DPC). This chain links TRBV14 with TRBJ1-6; D remains unclear. The receptor comes from a woman younger than 45 with alopecia areata. Some clones in this sample may be carry-over from other donors' samples. CDR3 coding DNA: TGTGCCAGCAGCCGATATGGGCCACCCCTCCACTTT. Translating gives CASSRYGPPLHF.